This T cell receptor (beta chain) was sequenced for a study of beta chain features in type 1 diabetes. Sequencing targeted expressed TCRB transcripts, as all isolated RNA had been reverse transcribed. Data came from immunoSEQ multiplex PCR; TCRdb stores just in-frame clones and leaves some out. Here the sample spans fewer than 450,000 clones, 13% being singletons. Germline V gene lookup returns CDR1 MNHEY and CDR2 SVGAGI. The germline V and J ends were trimmed by 0 bases and 1 base, with 7 bases remaining between them. This CDR3 spans 14 amino acids. Regarding this clone: The antigen is undetermined.

Overall study results and limits: All four CD4+ subsets of Type 1 diabetes patients contained TCRB CDR3s that were moderately but significantly shorter. Junctions at VDJ sites from type 1 diabetes patients had fewer insertions and more deletions.

This chain joins TRBV6-5 and TRBJ2-7; D ambiguous. What was sequenced was naive CD4+ T cells from blood. The TCR sequence derives from a woman aged 18-30 years with type 1 diabetes. The CDR3 reads CASSYSVQSYEQYF. CDR3 DNA: TGTGCCAGCAGTTACTCGGTCCAGTCCTACGAGCAGTACTTC.